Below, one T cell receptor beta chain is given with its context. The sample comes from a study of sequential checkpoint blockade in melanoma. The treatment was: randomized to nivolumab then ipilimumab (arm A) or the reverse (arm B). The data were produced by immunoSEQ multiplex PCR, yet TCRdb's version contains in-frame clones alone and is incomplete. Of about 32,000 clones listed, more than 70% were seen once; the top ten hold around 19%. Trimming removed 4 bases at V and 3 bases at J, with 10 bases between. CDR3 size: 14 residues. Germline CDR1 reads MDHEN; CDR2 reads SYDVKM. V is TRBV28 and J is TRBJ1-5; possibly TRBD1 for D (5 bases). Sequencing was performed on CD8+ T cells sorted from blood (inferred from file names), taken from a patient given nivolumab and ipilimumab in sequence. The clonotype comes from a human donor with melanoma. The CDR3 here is CASSSGWDNQPQHF. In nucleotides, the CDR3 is TGTGCCAGCAGTTCAGGGTGGGACAATCAGCCCCAGCATTTT.